This TCR beta chain comes out of a study of regulatory T cells in long-lasting Graves disease (dated by TCRdb to the early 2020s). Some background on the complete study: Persistent Graves' disease was defined as antithyroid drug treatment for over 5 years with persistently positive TSH receptor autoantibodies. Patients with persistent Graves' disease were compared with patients with newly diagnosed Graves' disease using TCR sequencing and RNA sequencing of peripheral blood. The study was registered as a clinical trial and conducted in China. A total of roughly 35 samples underwent TCR sequencing: around 13 from persistent and approximately 20 from newly diagnosed Graves' disease patients. Persistent Graves' disease patients in the clinical cohort had taken antithyroid drugs for roughly ten years on average. General findings and caveats noted by the study authors: As a limitation, the authors acknowledged that the small sample size may reduce accuracy. Sequencing and analysis were restricted to the TCR beta chain. Patients with persistent disease shared more public clonotypes (approximately 2,500) than newly diagnosed patients did (966). Peripheral blood alone was examined, since thyroid tissue, which constituted the primary lesion, could not be accessed. Compared with newly diagnosed patients, patients with persistent Graves' disease had lower TCR Shannon entropy and fewer highly expanded clones, which suggests clonal expansion. Persistent disease showed preferential use of TRBV28, TRBJ1-2 and TRBJ2-5, whereas newly diagnosed disease favored TRBV20-1 and TRBJ2-1.

The sample's time point, from its label and the paper: persistent/refractory GD, antithyroid drugs over 5 years with positive TRAb. RNA was extracted from PBMCs in TRIzol for both TCR sequencing and RNA sequencing. The diagnosis of Graves' disease was made according to American Thyroid Association guidelines. Recruitment of patients was carried out at an endocrinology department in Xi'an, China. From each patient, 7.5 to 10 milliliters of peripheral blood was collected into an EDTA anticoagulant tube. Ficoll Paque Plus density gradient separation was used to isolate PBMCs, and no further T cell sorting was performed. RNA quality was checked with an Agilent 2100 Bioanalyzer and agarose gel, and concentration with a NanoDrop 2000. Library preparation was by multiplex PCR. Sequencing took place on an Illumina HiSeq 4000. CDR3 regions were amplified by Arm-PCR with iRepertoire HTBI primers to construct TCR beta libraries. PCR products were gel purified before sequencing. For the original study's pipeline: Gene usage analysis of CDR3 amino acid clonotypes used the approximately 62 TRBV and more than 13 TRBJ segments found across samples. COPE and FqMerger were used to merge filtered high-quality paired reads into contigs. Contigs were aligned with BLAST to IMGT TRBV, TRBD and TRBJ reference genes, and CDR3 was defined per IMGT. Highly expanded clones were defined as clonotypes with a frequency above 0.1%. Repertoire diversity was measured by Shannon entropy, and V-J evenness by the Gini coefficient. Clonotypes shared by more than one individual were considered public. In TCRdb, the public reads were trimmed at Q25 with fastp and aligned with MiXCR, with productive beta chains retained. All rows with the same CDR3 protein become a single entry with the most common DNA and genes. Clone size and V and J calls follow TCRdb, not the original study. Counted in this sample were 400,000 to 500,000 distinct CDR3 sequences; around a fifth of them appeared once. The ten largest clones add up to roughly 7.7% of the sample.

On this clonotype itself: The antigen it recognizes is unknown. No per-base quality is available; no much larger clone lies one base away.

The CDR1 and CDR2 encoded by the germline V gene are SGDLS and YYNGEE. Counted from cysteine to phenylalanine, this CDR3 has 14 amino acids. Only the CDR3 DNA stays, 42 bases, in frame from base 1. V and J lose 5 bases and 1 base, and a span of 11 bases separates them. Recombination connected TRBV9 to TRBJ2-3; the D segment cannot be called with confidence. The origin of this receptor is a female donor with Graves disease. Sequenced material: peripheral blood mononuclear cells (PBMCs), taken when the disease was refractory, from a patient treated with antithyroid drugs. The base sequence is TGTGCCAGCAGTCCCCCCGGAGGCACAGATACGCAGTATTTT. Translation gives CASSPPGGTDTQYF.